This T cell receptor beta chain was observed in a study of T cell repertoires in cytomegalovirus infection. Study-wide background: Well-studied HLA-B-restricted epitopes and recently identified HLA-C-restricted epitopes of CMV were both used in the study. TCR beta signatures that were public indicated CMV infection and matching HLA type.

MiXCR, run by TCRdb on the reads, gives a single entry per CDR3 protein. This sample has roughly 990,000 distinct CDR3 sequences, with around 30% found just once. Of note for this clonotype: Its antigen is not identified.

CDR3 length: 15 residues. Trimming removed 2 bases from V and 8 bases from J; junction bases left unmatched: 10. Germline values: CDR1 SGHNT, CDR2 YYREEE (reference sequence). The sequence came from a human donor in good health (CMV status not recorded). Some clones in this sample may be carry-over from other donors' samples. The sample consisted of cultured CD8+ T cells from PBMCs, taken from culture after CMV antigen stimulation. This rearrangement joins TRBV5-4 to TRBJ1-1, with TRBD1 identical over 9 bases. The DNA for the CDR3 is TGTGCCAGCAGCTTTACCGGGACAGGGACGGGCGAAGCTTTCTTT. This sequence encodes CASSFTGTGTGEAFF.